This T cell receptor beta chain was observed in a study of T cells and Merkel cell carcinoma outcomes. General study results and limits: Repertoire plus T-cell density reportedly predicted Merkel cell carcinoma outcomes.

CDR1 and CDR2 from the germline V gene are MNHNS and SASEGT. The V gene lost 6 bases and the J gene lost 2 bases, with 16 bases spanning the gap. CDR3 size: 15 residues. The data were produced by immunoSEQ multiplex PCR, yet TCRdb's version contains in-frame clones alone and is incomplete. The sample carries 3,500 to 4,000 clones, around 94% recorded once. About this clone: The antigen remains unidentified.

The chain is built from TRBV6-1 and TRBJ2-5; possibly TRBD1 for D (7 bases). Sequenced material: tumor tissue from Merkel cell carcinoma. The receptor was isolated from a human donor with Merkel cell carcinoma. The CDR3 DNA is TGTGCCAGCAGAGGGCCAGGGGGGCTACAAGAGACCCAGTACTTC. This translates into CASRGPGGLQETQYF.